This TCR beta chain was profiled in a study of T cells expressing NK-cell markers. Study-wide results and limits: Over 5 donors had dominant NKG2C+ clonotypes that comprised roughly 1.0-7.5% of their CD8+ T cells. Topping the CD3+CD56-NKG2C+ fraction as well were these clonotypes, in several donors.

In regard to this clonotype: What it binds is not known.

The CDR3 is 15 residues long. With UMIs, 5'RACE template switching was used to make TCR beta cDNA. TCRdb re-called the 5' RACE reads, yielding one record per CDR3 amino acid sequence without DNA. The sample holds 200,000 to 300,000 distinct CDR3 sequences. The chain recombines TRBV23-1 with TRBJ1-5; the D gene TCRdb calls, TRBD1, cannot be checked with no DNA. TRBV23-1 is annotated as an ORF whose role is uncertain. Sequencing used blood T cells: a sorted CD56 or NKG2C T cell subset, CD4+ or CD8+ T cells, or bulk PBMC T cells (not recorded which). The receptor comes from a woman aged 18 to 75 in good health. CDR3 in amino acids: CASSPTTVGNQPQHF.